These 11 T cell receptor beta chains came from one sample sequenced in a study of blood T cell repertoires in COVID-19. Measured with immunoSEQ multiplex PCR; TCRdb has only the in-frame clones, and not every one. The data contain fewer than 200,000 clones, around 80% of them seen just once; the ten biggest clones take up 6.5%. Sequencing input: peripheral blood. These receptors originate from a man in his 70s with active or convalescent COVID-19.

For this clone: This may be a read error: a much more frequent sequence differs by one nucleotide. In DNA, the CDR3 is TGTGCCAGCAGTGAAGGGACAGTCTATGGCTACACCTTC. It specifies CASSEGTVYGYTF. This rearrangement joins TRBV6-1 to TRBJ1-2; perhaps TRBD1 as D (6 bases). Germline CDR1 and CDR2: MNHNS and SASEGT. With 1 base removed from V and 4 bases from J, the gap between germline ends came to 7 bases. The CDR3 spans 13 residues.

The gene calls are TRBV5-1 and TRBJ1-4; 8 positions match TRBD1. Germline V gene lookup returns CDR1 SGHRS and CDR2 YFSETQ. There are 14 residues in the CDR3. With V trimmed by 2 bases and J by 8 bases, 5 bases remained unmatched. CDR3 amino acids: CASSFQGADEKLFF. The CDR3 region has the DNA TGCGCCAGCAGCTTTCAGGGGGCGGACGAAAAACTGTTTTTT.

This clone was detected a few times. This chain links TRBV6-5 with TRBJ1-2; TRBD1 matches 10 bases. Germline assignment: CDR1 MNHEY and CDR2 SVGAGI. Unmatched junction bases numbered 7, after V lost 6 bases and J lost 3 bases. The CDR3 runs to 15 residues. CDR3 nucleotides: TGTGCCAGCAGCACAGGGACAGGGGCAGACTATGGCTACACCTTC. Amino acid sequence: CASSTGTGADYGYTF.

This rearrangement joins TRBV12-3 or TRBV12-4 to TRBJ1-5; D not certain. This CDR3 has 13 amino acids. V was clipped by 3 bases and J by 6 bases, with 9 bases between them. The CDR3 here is CASSFGGIQPQHF. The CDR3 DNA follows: TGTGCCAGCAGTTTCGGAGGGATTCAGCCCCAGCATTTT.

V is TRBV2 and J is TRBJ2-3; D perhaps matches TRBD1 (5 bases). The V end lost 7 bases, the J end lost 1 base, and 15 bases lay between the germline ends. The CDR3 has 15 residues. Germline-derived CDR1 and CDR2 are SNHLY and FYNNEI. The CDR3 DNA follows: TGTGCCAGCATAGAAGGGGTAGGGGGCACAGATACGCAGTATTTT. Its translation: CASIEGVGGTDTQYF.

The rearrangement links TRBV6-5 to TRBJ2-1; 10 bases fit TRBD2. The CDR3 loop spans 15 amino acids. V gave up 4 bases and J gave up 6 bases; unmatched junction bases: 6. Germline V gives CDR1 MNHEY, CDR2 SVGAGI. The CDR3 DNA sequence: TGTGCCAGCAGTTCCGGGACTAGCGCCCCCAATGAGCAGTTCTTC. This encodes CASSSGTSAPNEQFF.

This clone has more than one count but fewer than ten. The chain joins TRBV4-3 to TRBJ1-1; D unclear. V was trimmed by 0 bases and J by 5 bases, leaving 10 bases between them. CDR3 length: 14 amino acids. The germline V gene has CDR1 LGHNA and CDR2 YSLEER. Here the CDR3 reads CASSQDLRETEAFF. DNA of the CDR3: TGCGCCAGCAGCCAAGATTTAAGGGAGACTGAAGCTTTCTTT.

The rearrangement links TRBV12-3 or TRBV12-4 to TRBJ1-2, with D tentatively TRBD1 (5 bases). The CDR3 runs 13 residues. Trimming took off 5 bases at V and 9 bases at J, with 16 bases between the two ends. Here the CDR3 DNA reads TGTGCCAGCAGTCCCGTGGGGCCTGGGAGCTACACCTTC. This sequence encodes CASSPVGPGSYTF.

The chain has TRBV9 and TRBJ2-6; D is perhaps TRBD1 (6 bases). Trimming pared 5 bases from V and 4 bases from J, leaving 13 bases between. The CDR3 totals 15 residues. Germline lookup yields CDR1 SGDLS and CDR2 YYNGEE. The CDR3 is CASSFRGAGANVLTF. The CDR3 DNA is TGTGCCAGCAGTTTCAGGGGCGCCGGGGCCAACGTCCTGACTTTC.

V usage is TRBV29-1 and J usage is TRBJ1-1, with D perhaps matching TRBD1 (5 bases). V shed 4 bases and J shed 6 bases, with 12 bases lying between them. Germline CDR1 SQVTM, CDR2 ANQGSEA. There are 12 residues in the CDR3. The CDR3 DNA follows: TGCAGCGTTGCCCAGGGCGCCCCTGAAGCTTTCTTT. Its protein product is CSVAQGAPEAFF.

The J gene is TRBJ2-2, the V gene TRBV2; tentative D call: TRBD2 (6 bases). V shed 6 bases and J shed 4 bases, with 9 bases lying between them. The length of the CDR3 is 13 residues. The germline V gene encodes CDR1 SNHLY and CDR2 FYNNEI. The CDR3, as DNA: TGTGCCAGCAGGGAGGGAGGCACCGGGGAGCTGTTTTTT. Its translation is CASREGGTGELFF.